This TCR beta chain was identified in a study of CD8+ T cells in alopecia areata. CDR3 length: 14 residues. Germline V CDR1 and CDR2: GTSNPN, SVGIG (reference sequence). Unmatched junction bases numbered 4, after V lost 0 bases and J lost 6 bases. Investigators isolated RNA and reverse transcribed it into cDNA to act as the sequencing template. The method was immunoSEQ multiplex PCR; TCRdb's version includes in-frame clones alone and lacks a portion of them. Found here are some 200,000 clones, over 40% of them singletons; the top ten hold 2.6%. Treatment here: oral pan-JAK inhibitor, 5-10 mg twice daily.

The sequencing used CD4+ T cells sorted from blood, collected at approximately week 37, from a patient treated with tofacitinib. The receptor was isolated from a human donor with alopecia areata. The chain is built from TRBV30 and TRBJ2-1; 8 positions agree with TRBD2. In DNA, the CDR3 is TGTGCCTGGAGTGTACTAGGGACTAGCAATGAGCAGTTCTTC. Its protein product is CAWSVLGTSNEQFF.